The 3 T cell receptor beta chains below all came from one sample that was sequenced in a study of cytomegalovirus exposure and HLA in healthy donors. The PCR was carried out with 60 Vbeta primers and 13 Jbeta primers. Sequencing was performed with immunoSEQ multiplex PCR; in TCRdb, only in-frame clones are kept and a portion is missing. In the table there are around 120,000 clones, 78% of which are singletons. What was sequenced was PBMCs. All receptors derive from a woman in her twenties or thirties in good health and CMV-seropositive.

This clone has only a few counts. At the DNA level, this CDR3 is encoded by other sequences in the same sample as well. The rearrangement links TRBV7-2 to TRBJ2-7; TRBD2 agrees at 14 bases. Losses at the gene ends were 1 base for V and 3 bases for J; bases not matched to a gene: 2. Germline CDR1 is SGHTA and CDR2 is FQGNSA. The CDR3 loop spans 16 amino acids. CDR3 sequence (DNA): TGTGCCAGCAGCTTAGAGGGGACTAGCGGGAGCTACGAGCAGTACTTC. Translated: CASSLEGTSGSYEQYF.

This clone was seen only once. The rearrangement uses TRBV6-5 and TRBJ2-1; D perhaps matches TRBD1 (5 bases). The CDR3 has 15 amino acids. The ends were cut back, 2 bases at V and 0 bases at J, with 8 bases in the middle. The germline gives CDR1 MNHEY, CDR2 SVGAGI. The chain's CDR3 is CASSYRGSSYNEQFF. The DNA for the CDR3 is TGTGCCAGCAGTTACAGGGGTAGCTCCTACAATGAGCAGTTCTTC.

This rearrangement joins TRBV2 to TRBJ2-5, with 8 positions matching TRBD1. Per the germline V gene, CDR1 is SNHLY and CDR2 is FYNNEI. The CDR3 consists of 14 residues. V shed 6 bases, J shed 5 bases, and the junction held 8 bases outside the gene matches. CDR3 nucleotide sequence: TGTGCCAGCAGGGCGGACAGGGCGGTGGAGACCCAGTACTTC. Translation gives CASRADRAVETQYF. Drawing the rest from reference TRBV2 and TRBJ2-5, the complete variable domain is EPEVTQTPSHQVTQMGQEVILRCVPISNHLYFYWYRQILGQKVEFLVSFYNNEISEKSEIFDDQFSVERPDGSNFTLKIRSTKLEDSAMYFCASRADRAVETQYFGPGTRLLVL.